Reported below is one T cell receptor (beta chain). The CDR3 extends over 15 amino acids. Germline V lookup: CDR1 SEHNR, CDR2 FQNEAQ (reference sequence). The V gene end was trimmed by 2 bases and the J gene end by 4 bases; junction bases not matched to a gene: 6. Reverse transcribed after extraction, RNA yielded cDNA as the sequencing template. The table came from immunoSEQ multiplex PCR; TCRdb's copy has only in-frame clones and leaves some out. The sample lists 50,000 to 70,000 clones; 44% were seen once. This sample is part of a study of CD8+ T cells in alopecia areata. The specimen sequenced was NKG2D-low CD8+ T cells sorted from blood. The clonotype originates from a human donor with alopecia areata. The genes are TRBV7-9 and TRBJ2-7; TRBD2 aligns across 9 bases. DNA for the CDR3: TGTGCCAGCAGCTTATTAGCGGGAGAGATGTACGAGCAGTACTTC. The encoded protein is CASSLLAGEMYEQYF. Based on the CDR3 plus reference TRBV7-9 and TRBJ2-7, the full variable domain is DTGVSQNPRHKITKRGQNVTFRCDPISEHNRLYWYRQTLGQGPEFLTYFQNEAQLEKSRLLSDRFSAERPKGSFSTLEIQRTEQGDSAMYLCASSLLAGEMYEQYFGPGTRLTVT.